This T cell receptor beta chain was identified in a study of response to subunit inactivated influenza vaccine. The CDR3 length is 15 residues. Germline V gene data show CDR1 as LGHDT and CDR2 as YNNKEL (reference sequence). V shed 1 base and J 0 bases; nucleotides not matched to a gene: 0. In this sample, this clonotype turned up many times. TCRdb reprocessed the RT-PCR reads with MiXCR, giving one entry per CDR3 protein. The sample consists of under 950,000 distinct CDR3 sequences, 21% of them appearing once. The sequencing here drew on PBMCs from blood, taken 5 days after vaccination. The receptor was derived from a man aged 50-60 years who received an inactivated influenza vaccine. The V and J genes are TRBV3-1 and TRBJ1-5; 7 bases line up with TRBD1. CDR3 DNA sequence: TGTGCCAGCAGCCAAGGGACAGGTAGCAATCAGCCCCAGCATTTT. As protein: CASSQGTGSNQPQHF.